Listed below are T cell receptor beta chains from one sample, sequenced in a study of blood T cell repertoires in COVID-19. The table came from immunoSEQ multiplex PCR; TCRdb's copy has only in-frame clones and leaves some out. The data show fewer than 200,000 clones, with approximately 73% seen just once and roughly 3.7% held by the top ten. Sequenced material: peripheral blood. These receptors came from an elderly woman with acute or convalescent COVID-19. CDR3s include the opening cysteine and the closing phenylalanine or tryptophan. The D gene is left open where the match is weak. Size is omitted from some rows. Given values are once, few, many or a class for expanded clones.

NA	18	TRBJ2-2	TRBD1	TRBV18	TGTGCCAGCTCACCTCTCTCAACCGGGACAGGGAACACCGGGGAGCTGTTTTTT	CASSPLSTGTGNTGELFF
few	16	TRBJ2-1	TRBD2	TRBV19	TGTGCCAGTAGTGCCACGCTAGCGGGAGGACGTAAAGGGCAGTTCTTC	CASSATLAGGRKGQFF
NA	14	TRBJ1-5	NA	TRBV4-2	TGTGCCAGCAGCCCCCGGAATTCGGGGCAGCCCCAGCATTTT	CASSPRNSGQPQHF
NA	15	TRBJ2-3	NA	TRBV9	TGTGCCAGCAGCGCCCCCCCGGGGAGCACAGATACGCAGTATTTT	CASSAPPGSTDTQYF
NA	13	TRBJ2-7	NA	TRBV3-1/TRBV3-2	TGTGCCAGCAGCCCCAGGGGGGTCAGCGAGCAGTACTTC	CASSPRGVSEQYF
NA	12	TRBJ2-7	TRBD1	TRBV2	TGTGCCACAGGACAGGGCTCCTACGAGCAGTACTTC	CATGQGSYEQYF
few	16	TRBJ1-1	NA	TRBV29-1	NA	CSVVFGQGNGVGKSFF
few	14	TRBJ2-5	NA	TRBV7-9	TGTGCCAGCAGCCCTCAGCGGAGCCAAGAGACCCAGTACTTC	CASSPQRSQETQYF
NA	13	TRBJ2-1	NA	TRBV6-5	TGTGCCAGCAGTCAGACAGGAGGCAATGAGCAGTTCTTC	CASSQTGGNEQFF
many	17	TRBJ1-1	TRBD1	TRBV15	TGTGCCACCAGCAGGCCGGGACAGGGAATTTCGAACACTGAAGCTTTCTTT	CATSRPGQGISNTEAFF
NA	14	TRBJ2-1	TRBD1	TRBV6-5	TGTGCCAGCAAACACGACAGGGTTCGGAATGAGCAGTTCTTC	CASKHDRVRNEQFF
NA	14	TRBJ2-2	NA	TRBV7-7	TGTGCCAGCAGTATGGCTAGCCCCACCGGGGAGCTGTTTTTT	CASSMASPTGELFF
NA	16	TRBJ1-3	NA	TRBV7-9	TGTGCCAGCAGCTTAGCGTCGAGCGCCTCTGGAAACACCATATATTTT	CASSLASSASGNTIYF
NA	13	TRBJ2-5	NA	TRBV5-1	TGCGCCAGCAGCTTGGAGGGGCAAGAGACCCAGTACTTC	CASSLEGQETQYF
NA	13	TRBJ1-2	TRBD1	TRBV18	TGTGCCAGCTCATACGAACAGGGGAATGGCTACACCTTC	CASSYEQGNGYTF
NA	17	TRBJ2-3	TRBD2	TRBV4-2	TGTGCCAGCAGCCCGCGGCTAGCGGGGGTTAGCACAGATACGCAGTATTTT	CASSPRLAGVSTDTQYF
NA	16	TRBJ2-2	TRBD1	TRBV19	TGTGCCAGTAGTCCACAGGGACAGGGGATAGTCGGGGAGCTGTTTTTT	CASSPQGQGIVGELFF
NA	17	TRBJ1-1	TRBD1	TRBV5-1	TGCGCCAGCAGCACAGGGGAAGGCCTAGGGTGGGACACTGAAGCTTTCTTT	CASSTGEGLGWDTEAFF
once	15	TRBJ2-6	TRBD1	TRBV2	TGTGCCAGCGGACAGGGGGAGGCTGGGGCCAACGTCCTGACTTTC	CASGQGEAGANVLTF
NA	15	TRBJ1-1	TRBD1	TRBV25-1	TGTGCCAGCAGTGAACATACAGGGGCTGGCACTGAAGCTTTCTTT	CASSEHTGAGTEAFF
once	15	TRBJ2-5	NA	TRBV5-4	TGTGCCAGCAGCCAAGGGGGGGTCGAAGGGGAGACCCAGTACTTC	CASSQGGVEGETQYF
NA	16	TRBJ2-2	NA	TRBV6-5	TGTGCCAGCAGTTACGGGGGACAAGGGAGAACCGGGGAGCTGTTTTTT	CASSYGGQGRTGELFF
NA	17	TRBJ1-5	TRBD1	TRBV18	TGTGCCAGCTCAACACGACAGGGGGTGGCGGGCAATCAGCCCCAGCATTTT	CASSTRQGVAGNQPQHF
NA	17	TRBJ1-3	TRBD1	TRBV9	TGTGCCAGCAGCGTAGGCCAGGGGGCCTCCTCTGGAAACACCATATATTTT	CASSVGQGASSGNTIYF
NA	15	TRBJ2-7	NA	TRBV13	TGTGCCAGCAGCCTACGCCCCACAACAGGCACGGAGCAGTACTTC	CASSLRPTTGTEQYF
NA	12	TRBJ1-4	NA	TRBV19	TGTGCCAGTAGTAATCGAGATGAAAAACTGTTTTTT	CASSNRDEKLFF
NA	15	TRBJ1-2	TRBD1	TRBV9	TGTGCCAGCAGCGTCGGGACAACAGGGGAACTGGGGTACACCTTC	CASSVGTTGELGYTF
few	17	TRBJ2-7	NA	TRBV6-2/TRBV6-3	TGTGCCAGCAGTTACCCCACCGGCGGCCTTTTTTCCTACGAGCAGTACTTC	CASSYPTGGLFSYEQYF
few	13	TRBJ1-1	NA	TRBV2	TGTGTATCCGGGCGGGGGTCTGGAACTGAAGCTTTCTTT	CVSGRGSGTEAFF
NA	13	TRBJ1-4	NA	TRBV18	TGTGCCAGCTCACCGCTCCGGGATGAAAAACTGTTTTTT	CASSPLRDEKLFF
few	13	TRBJ1-5	TRBD1	TRBV6-5	TGTGCCAGCAGTTACGGACAGGGTCAGCCCCAGCATTTT	CASSYGQGQPQHF
NA	12	TRBJ1-3	NA	TRBV7-9	TGTGCCAGCAGCGCACCTCGGAACACCATATATTTT	CASSAPRNTIYF
NA	16	TRBJ2-7	TRBD2	TRBV6-5	TGTGCCAGCAGTTCCCCCGCGGCTAGCGGGGACTACGAGCAGTACTTC	CASSSPAASGDYEQYF
once	15	TRBJ2-3	TRBD1	TRBV7-6	TGTGCCAGCAGTAAGGGACAGGACGTCACAGATACGCAGTATTTT	CASSKGQDVTDTQYF
NA	13	TRBJ1-1	NA	TRBV2	TGTGCCAGCAAGCGGGAGGAGAACACTGAAGCTTTCTTT	CASKREENTEAFF
NA	13	TRBJ2-7	NA	TRBV9	TGTGCCAGCAGCGTAACTACCGGAGGCGAGCAGTACTTC	CASSVTTGGEQYF
NA	16	TRBJ2-3	TRBD2	TRBV28	TGTGCCAGCAGTTCAGGGAAGCGGGGGGGGACAGATACGCAGTATTTT	CASSSGKRGGTDTQYF
NA	16	TRBJ2-2	TRBD1	TRBV10-1	TGCGCCACCTCAAGAACCAGGGGGCTTGACACCGGGGAGCTGTTTTTT	CATSRTRGLDTGELFF
once	13	TRBJ1-2	NA	TRBV6-5	TGTGCCAGCGGCGCGGGGGGGGTATTGGGCTACACCTTC	CASGAGGVLGYTF
NA	15	TRBJ2-7	TRBD1	TRBV6-6	TGTGCCAGCAGTTACCCGGGACAGAACTCCTACGAGCAGTACTTC	CASSYPGQNSYEQYF
NA	16	TRBJ1-6	NA	TRBV6-5	TGTGCCAGCAGTTACAGGGGTGTGGGATATAATTCACCCCTCCACTTT	CASSYRGVGYNSPLHF
NA	18	TRBJ2-3	TRBD2	TRBV6-1	TGTGCCAGCAGTGAAACCCTCGCGGGAGGGTTTGGCACAGATACGCAGTATTTT	CASSETLAGGFGTDTQYF
NA	15	TRBJ2-2	NA	TRBV5-1	TGCGCCAGCAGCTTGGCCTTTGGACTCACCGGGGAGCTGTTTTTT	CASSLAFGLTGELFF
NA	15	TRBJ2-1	TRBD1	TRBV13	TGTGCCAGCAGCCAAATCACAGGGGAATACAATGAGCAGTTCTTC	CASSQITGEYNEQFF
NA	15	TRBJ2-5	TRBD2	TRBV7-2	TGTGCCAGCAGTATTCTAGCGGGGTACCAAGAGACCCAGTACTTC	CASSILAGYQETQYF
NA	15	TRBJ2-7	NA	TRBV5-5	TGTGCCAGCAGCTTGTTGAGCGATTCGGCCTACGAGCAGTACTTC	CASSLLSDSAYEQYF
NA	17	TRBJ1-6	NA	TRBV2	TGTGCCAGCAGACGGGGGGAGGGAAGATCCTATAATTCACCCCTCCACTTT	CASRRGEGRSYNSPLHF
NA	16	TRBJ2-1	TRBD2	TRBV5-6	TGTGCCAGCAGCTTTCGGCTAGCGGGAGACTACAATGAGCAGTTCTTC	CASSFRLAGDYNEQFF
few	16	TRBJ2-1	TRBD2	TRBV5-1	TGCGCCAGCAGCTTGGCCCTAGCGGGGACCTACAATGAGCAGTTCTTC	CASSLALAGTYNEQFF
NA	18	TRBJ2-2	TRBD2	TRBV3-1/TRBV3-2	TGTGCCAGCAGCCTACCGGGACTAGCGGCCTCGAACACCGGGGAGCTGTTTTTT	CASSLPGLAASNTGELFF